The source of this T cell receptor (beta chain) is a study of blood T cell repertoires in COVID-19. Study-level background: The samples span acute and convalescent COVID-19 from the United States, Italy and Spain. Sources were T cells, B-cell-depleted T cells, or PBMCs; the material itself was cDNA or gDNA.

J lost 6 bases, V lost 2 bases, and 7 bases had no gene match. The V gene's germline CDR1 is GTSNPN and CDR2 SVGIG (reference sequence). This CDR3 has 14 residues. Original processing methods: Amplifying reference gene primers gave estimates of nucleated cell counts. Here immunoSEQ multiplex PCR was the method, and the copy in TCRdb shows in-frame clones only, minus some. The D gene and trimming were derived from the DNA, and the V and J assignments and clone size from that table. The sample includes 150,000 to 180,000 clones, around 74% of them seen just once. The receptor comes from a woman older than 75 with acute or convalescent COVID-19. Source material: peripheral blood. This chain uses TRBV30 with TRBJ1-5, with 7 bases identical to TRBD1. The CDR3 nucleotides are TGTGCCTGGAGTCTCAGAGGGGGCCCTCAGCCCCAGCATTTT. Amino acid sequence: CAWSLRGGPQPQHF.